These 32 T cell receptor beta chains share one sample of origin, sequenced in a study of OX40 agonist ivuxolimab in advanced cancers. Sequencing was performed with immunoSEQ multiplex PCR; in TCRdb, only in-frame clones are kept and a portion is missing. There are tens of thousands of clones in the sample; roughly 88% occur only once, and about 1% lies in the top ten. The material sequenced was CD4+ or CD8+ T cells sorted from blood, taken in a trial of the OX40 agonist ivuxolimab. The receptors derive from an adult with an advanced solid tumor such as melanoma, head and neck, liver or kidney cancer.

The rearrangement joins TRBV7-9 to TRBJ2-5; D may be TRBD1 (5 bases). The V end lost 3 bases, the J end lost 0 bases, and 11 bases lay between the germline ends. CDR1 is SEHNR, CDR2 FQNEAQ, per germline (reference sequence). CDR3 length equals 15 residues. In DNA, the CDR3 is TGTGCCAGCAGCTTCATCGCAGGGTACCAAGAGACCCAGTACTTC. Its translation is CASSFIAGYQETQYF. Complete variable domain (other parts from reference TRBV7-9 and TRBJ2-5): DTGVSQNPRHKITKRGQNVTFRCDPISEHNRLYWYRQTLGQGPEFLTYFQNEAQLEKSRLLSDRFSAERPKGSFSTLEIQRTEQGDSAMYLCASSFIAGYQETQYFGPGTRLLVL.

This sequence joins TRBV5-1 and TRBJ2-5; 8 bases are shared with TRBD2. Germline CDR1 SGHRS, CDR2 YFSETQ. V shed 4 bases and J 4 bases; nucleotides not matched to a gene: 3. This CDR3 region has 13 residues. The CDR3 is CASSPAGGETQYF. DNA for the CDR3: TGCGCCAGCAGCCCCGCGGGAGGAGAGACCCAGTACTTC.

The chain combines TRBV15 with TRBJ2-7, with a tentative D call TRBD2 (5 bases). V lost 1 base and J lost 2, with 12 bases in between. There are 15 residues in the CDR3. Germline assignment: CDR1 LNHNV and CDR2 YYDKDF (reference sequence). The CDR3 loop is CATSRGGSEPYEQYF. CDR3 nucleotide sequence: TGTGCCACCAGCAGAGGAGGGTCCGAACCCTACGAGCAGTACTTC.

V and J are TRBV16 and TRBJ2-7; 9 bases are shared with TRBD1. The V segment lost 0 bases and the J segment 12 bases; nucleotides outside the gene matches: 6. This CDR3 has 13 amino acids. Germline V gene lookup returns CDR1 KGHSY and CDR2 FQNENV. The CDR3 sequence: CASSQSGTGWWYF. CDR3 nucleotide sequence: TGTGCCAGCAGCCAATCGGGGACAGGGTGGTGGTACTTC.

The rearrangement uses TRBV19 and TRBJ2-3; 7 nucleotides match TRBD2. Germline V gives CDR1 LNHDA, CDR2 SQIVND (reference sequence). The V gene end was trimmed by 5 bases and the J gene end by 1 base; junction bases not matched to a gene: 6. The CDR3 extends over 15 amino acids. CDR3 bases: TGTGCCAGTAGTTGGGGAGGGATTCGCACAGATACGCAGTATTTT. This sequence encodes CASSWGGIRTDTQYF. The full variable domain, completed using reference TRBV19 and TRBJ2-3, is DGGITQSPKYLFRKEGQNVTLSCEQNLNHDAMYWYRQDPGQGLRLIYYSQIVNDFQKGDIAEGYSVSREKKESFPLTVTSAQKNPTAFYLCASSWGGIRTDTQYFGPGTRLTVL.

The chain employs TRBV18 and TRBJ2-7, with D perhaps TRBD1 (5 bases). The CDR3 is 12 residues long. In germline, CDR1 is KGHSH, CDR2 LQKENI. V lost 6 bases and J 3 bases, leaving 9 bases between the germline ends. CDR3 in amino acids: CASSLDSYEQYF. The CDR3 DNA follows: TGTGCCAGCTCCCTCGACAGCTACGAGCAGTACTTC. The full variable domain, rest sourced from reference TRBV18 and TRBJ2-7, is NAGVMQNPRHLVRRRGQEARLRCSPMKGHSHVYWYRQLPEEGLKFMVYLQKENIIDESGMPKERFSAEFPKEGPSILRIQQVVRGDSAAYFCASSLDSYEQYFGPGTRLTVT.

This chain joins TRBV11-2 and TRBJ2-1; D unclear. The CDR3 length is 12 residues. The germline V gene has CDR1 SGHAT and CDR2 FQNNGV. The ends were cut back, 6 bases at V and 15 bases at J, with 18 bases in the middle. CDR3 nucleotides: TGTGCCAGCAGAAAAAACGACCCCATAACGTTCTTC. Translating gives CASRKNDPITFF. Full variable domain (outside the CDR3, taken from reference TRBV11-2 and TRBJ2-1): EAGVAQSPRYKIIEKRQSVAFWCNPISGHATLYWYQQILGQGPKLLIQFQNNGVVDDSQLPKDRFSAERLKGVDSTLKIQPAKLEDSAVYLCASRKNDPITFFGPGTRLTVL.

V is TRBV6-1 and J is TRBJ2-1; maybe TRBD2 (6 bases). CDR3 length equals 15 residues. Germline CDR1 is MNHNS and CDR2 is SASEGT. V was pared by 4 bases and J by 4 bases, with 14 bases between. The CDR3 loop reads CASSVETSGYNEQFF. For the CDR3, the DNA is TGTGCCAGCAGTGTGGAGACTAGTGGGTACAATGAGCAGTTCTTC.

V usage is TRBV5-6 and J usage is TRBJ1-5; TRBD1 might be the D (6 bases). V was cut by 1 base and J by 5 bases, with 10 bases left in between. Germline V CDR1 and CDR2: SGHDT, YYEEEE. The CDR3 consists of 14 residues. The CDR3 loop reads CASSLIGQHQPQHF. The CDR3 region has the DNA TGTGCCAGCAGCTTGATAGGACAGCATCAGCCCCAGCATTTT.

V usage is TRBV2 and J usage is TRBJ2-7; the D gene is possibly TRBD1 (6 bases). The CDR3 has 14 residues. V was trimmed by 4 bases and J by 6 bases, leaving 16 bases between them. From germline, CDR1 is SNHLY and CDR2 FYNNEI. The CDR3 is CASSVLQGLTEQYF. The CDR3 DNA reads TGTGCCAGCAGTGTCTTGCAGGGGCTCACCGAGCAGTACTTC.

CDR3 loop: CASSRGERGAYEQYF. The DNA of the CDR3 is TGTGCCAGCAGCCGCGGGGAGCGAGGGGCCTACGAGCAGTACTTC. The chain carries TRBV5-4 and TRBJ2-7, with D tentatively TRBD2 (6 bases). V dropped 4 bases and J dropped 2 bases, with 16 bases sitting between them. CDR3 size: 15 residues. Germline V lookup: CDR1 SGHNT, CDR2 YYREEE (reference sequence).

This clone was picked up a small number of times. The chain has TRBV6-1 and TRBJ2-3, with D uncertain. The ends were cut back, 1 base at V and 7 bases at J, with 3 bases in the middle. The CDR3 spans 11 residues. Germline lookup yields CDR1 MNHNS and CDR2 SASEGT. The CDR3 reads CASSEGNTQYF. The CDR3 DNA sequence: TGTGCCAGCAGTGAAGGTAATACGCAGTATTTT.

The chain uses TRBV5-6 and TRBJ2-7; D remains ambiguous. CDR1 is SGHDT and CDR2 is YYEEEE in the germline V gene. V was clipped by 0 bases and J by 3 bases, with 4 bases between them. This CDR3 has 12 amino acids. CDR3 loop: CASSLGFYEQYF. CDR3 nucleotides: TGTGCCAGCAGCTTGGGGTTCTACGAGCAGTACTTC.

As for this clone: Being one base from a much bigger clone, this may be a read error. The chain carries TRBV7-7 and TRBJ2-7; D gene ambiguous. CDR1 is SSHAT, CDR2 FNYEAQ, per germline (reference sequence). There are 13 residues in the CDR3. CDR3 in DNA: TGTGCTAGCAGCTTAGACGGCAGCTACGAGCAGTACTTC. This encodes CASSLDGSYEQYF.

J is TRBJ2-3 and V is TRBV27, with D uncertain. V lost 3 bases, J lost 2 bases, and 21 bases lay in between. CDR1 is MNHEY, CDR2 SMNVEV, per germline (reference sequence). There are 18 residues in the CDR3. The CDR3 DNA reads as TGTGCCAGCAGTTTTGGCAGAGAAAACGATCAAGACACAGATACGCAGTATTTT. Translated: CASSFGRENDQDTDTQYF.

The chain couples TRBV28 to TRBJ1-6; D ambiguous. CDR3 length: 12 amino acids. Trimming removed 2 bases at V and 7 bases at J, with 3 bases between. Germline CDR1 MDHEN, CDR2 SYDVKM. CDR3 sequence reads: CASSLKNSPLHF. The CDR3 DNA sequence: TGTGCCAGCAGTTTAAAGAATTCACCCCTCCACTTT.

The chain joins TRBV28 to TRBJ2-5, with unresolved D. Germline CDR1 is MDHEN and CDR2 is SYDVKM. This CDR3 has 14 residues. Between the trimmed V and J ends, which lost 3 bases and 6 bases, there was a span of 14 bases. The chain's CDR3 is CASSLAGGSKTQYF. CDR3 nucleotide sequence: TGTGCCAGCAGTTTGGCAGGCGGATCAAAGACCCAGTACTTC.

In this sample, this clone turned up once. At one boundary the junction diverges from the germline segment, which might be a read error. Distinct nucleotide sequences in the sample also encode this CDR3. The rearrangement joins TRBV5-1 to TRBJ2-2; 14 bases align to TRBD2. This CDR3 is 18 amino acids long. The germline V gene has CDR1 SGHRS and CDR2 YFSETQ. CDR3 amino acids: CASSLALGLAGAAGELFF. The CDR3, as DNA: TGCGCCAGCAGCTTGGCGTTGGGACTAGCGGGAGCGGCCGGGGAGCTATTTTTT.

The chain carries TRBV5-4 and TRBJ2-7, with no clear D. From germline, CDR1 is SGHNT and CDR2 YYREEE (reference sequence). This CDR3 region has 13 residues. V was cut by 3 bases and J by 0 bases, with 7 bases left in between. CDR3 loop: CASSSKTSYEQYF. The CDR3 nucleotides are TGTGCCAGCAGCTCCAAGACCTCCTACGAGCAGTACTTC.

The gene calls are TRBV7-3 and TRBJ2-1, with 8 bases identical to TRBD2. CDR1 is SGHTA, CDR2 FQGTGA, per germline. The ends lost 5 bases at V and 8 bases at J; junction bases unmatched: 17. CDR3 length: 17 amino acids. In DNA, the CDR3 is TGTGCCAGCAGCCTAGACGGGGCAGCGGGAGATAAGTATGAGCAGTTCTTC. Translation: CASSLDGAAGDKYEQFF.

J is TRBJ2-7 and V is TRBV19, with 11 positions matching TRBD1. CDR1 is LNHDA, CDR2 SQIVND, per germline (reference sequence). The CDR3 totals 15 residues. After removal of 6 bases from V and 3 bases from J, the junction contained 7 bases not matched to a gene. The CDR3 region has the DNA TGTGCCAGTAGGGTCGGACAGGGGGCCATCTACGAGCAGTACTTC. Translation: CASRVGQGAIYEQYF.

This clone has just one count. V usage is TRBV11-3 and J usage is TRBJ2-3; D not certain. The CDR3 is 16 residues long. Per germline, CDR1 SGHNT and CDR2 YENEEA. The V and J ends lost 4 bases and 0 bases respectively, with 14 bases between them. The CDR3 is CASSSDPRSSTDTQYF. The DNA of the CDR3 is TGTGCCAGCAGCTCCGACCCCCGGTCCAGCACAGATACGCAGTATTTT.

As DNA, the CDR3 is TGTGCCAGCTCACCATTGGTGACAGGGGTGGGCACTGAAGCTTTCTTT. It codes for CASSPLVTGVGTEAFF. The rearrangement joins TRBV18 to TRBJ1-1; 8 bases line up with TRBD1. The CDR3 consists of 16 residues. CDR1 is KGHSH, CDR2 LQKENI, per germline. V was pared by 2 bases and J by 4 bases, with 9 bases of the junction left unmatched.

J is TRBJ2-7 and V is TRBV18, with 13 bases fitting TRBD2. CDR1 and CDR2 from the germline V gene are KGHSH and LQKENI. J lost 4 bases, V lost 3 bases, and 6 bases had no gene match. The CDR3 extends over 16 amino acids. As DNA, the CDR3 is TGTGCCAGCTCACCGACCGCGACTAGCGGGAGGTACGAGCAGTACTTC. Translating it yields CASSPTATSGRYEQYF.

The gene calls are TRBV19 and TRBJ2-5; a possible D gene is TRBD1 (5 bases). CDR1 LNHDA and CDR2 SQIVND come from the germline V gene (reference sequence). This CDR3 spans 18 amino acids. The V end lost 1 base, the J end lost 0 bases, and 18 bases lay between the germline ends. CDR3 DNA: TGTGCCAGTAGTATAGGCCCCGGGTGGGGCACATACCAAGAGACCCAGTACTTC. This codes for CASSIGPGWGTYQETQYF.

The V gene is TRBV5-1, the J gene TRBJ1-1; D might be TRBD1 (5 bases). Germline CDR1 and CDR2: SGHRS and YFSETQ. This CDR3 spans 15 amino acids. V gave up 5 bases and J gave up 4 bases, with 18 bases separating them. The CDR3 loop is CASSGGGGLGTEAFF. CDR3 DNA: TGCGCCAGCAGTGGGGGAGGCGGCTTGGGCACTGAAGCTTTCTTT.

The V gene is TRBV28, the J gene TRBJ2-3; TRBD2 agrees at 13 bases. Germline trimming cut 5 bases from V and 0 bases from J; bases unmatched to any gene: 11. In germline, CDR1 is MDHEN, CDR2 SYDVKM. The CDR3 sequence is 19 residues long. The CDR3 here is CASSILAGLAGKSTDTQYF. The CDR3 region has the DNA TGTGCCAGCAGTATACTAGCGGGACTAGCGGGGAAGAGCACAGATACGCAGTATTTT.

This sequence joins TRBV7-2 and TRBJ2-4, with 16 bases identical to TRBD2. Trimming removed 8 bases from V and 5 bases from J; junction bases left unmatched: 9. Germline assignment: CDR1 SGHTA and CDR2 FQGNSA. This CDR3 has 17 residues. The CDR3 nucleotides read TGTGCCAGCGGGACTAGCGGGAGGGCCCCCCCGCAAAACATTCAGTACTTC. Translated, it gives CASGTSGRAPPQNIQYF.

The chain couples TRBV7-3 to TRBJ2-1; 9 positions match TRBD2. The CDR3 covers 14 residues. Germline CDR1 is SGHTA and CDR2 is FQGTGA. V gave up 4 bases and J gave up 6 bases; unmatched junction bases: 4. In nucleotides, the CDR3 is TGTGCCAGCAGCTCCCTTAGCGGGAGCAATGAGCAGTTCTTC. Translating gives CASSSLSGSNEQFF.

The J gene is TRBJ2-5, the V gene TRBV9; D perhaps matches TRBD1 (7 bases). Germline CDR1 reads SGDLS; CDR2 reads YYNGEE. Trimming took off 0 bases at V and 1 base at J, with 16 bases between the two ends. This CDR3 has 17 residues. In DNA, the CDR3 is TGTGCCAGCAGCGTAGACAGGGGAGGCGGGATCCAAGAGACCCAGTACTTC. Amino acids: CASSVDRGGGIQETQYF. Variable domain in full (rest from reference TRBV9 and TRBJ2-5): DSGVTQTPKHLITATGQRVTLRCSPRSGDLSVYWYQQSLDQGLQFLIQYYNGEERAKGNILERFSAQQFPDLHSELNLSSLELGDSALYFCASSVDRGGGIQETQYFGPGTRLLVL.

The chain combines TRBV5-4 with TRBJ2-1; 9 bases are a match to TRBD2. J gave up 4 bases and V 4 bases, and 6 bases lay outside the gene matches. This CDR3 has 15 residues. Per the germline V gene, CDR1 is SGHNT and CDR2 is YYREEE (reference sequence). In DNA form, the CDR3 reads TGTGCCAGCAGCCCAAGGGCGGGAGGGTACAATGAGCAGTTCTTC. It translates to CASSPRAGGYNEQFF.

V gene TRBV5-5 combines with J gene TRBJ2-7, with a possible D match to TRBD2 (6 bases). In germline, CDR1 is SGHKS, CDR2 YYEKEE (reference sequence). CDR3 length: 13 residues. The germline V and J ends were trimmed by 1 base and 6 bases, with 11 bases remaining between them. The CDR3 loop reads CASSLWRVVEQYF. The CDR3 DNA follows: TGTGCCAGCAGCTTGTGGAGGGTAGTCGAGCAGTACTTC.